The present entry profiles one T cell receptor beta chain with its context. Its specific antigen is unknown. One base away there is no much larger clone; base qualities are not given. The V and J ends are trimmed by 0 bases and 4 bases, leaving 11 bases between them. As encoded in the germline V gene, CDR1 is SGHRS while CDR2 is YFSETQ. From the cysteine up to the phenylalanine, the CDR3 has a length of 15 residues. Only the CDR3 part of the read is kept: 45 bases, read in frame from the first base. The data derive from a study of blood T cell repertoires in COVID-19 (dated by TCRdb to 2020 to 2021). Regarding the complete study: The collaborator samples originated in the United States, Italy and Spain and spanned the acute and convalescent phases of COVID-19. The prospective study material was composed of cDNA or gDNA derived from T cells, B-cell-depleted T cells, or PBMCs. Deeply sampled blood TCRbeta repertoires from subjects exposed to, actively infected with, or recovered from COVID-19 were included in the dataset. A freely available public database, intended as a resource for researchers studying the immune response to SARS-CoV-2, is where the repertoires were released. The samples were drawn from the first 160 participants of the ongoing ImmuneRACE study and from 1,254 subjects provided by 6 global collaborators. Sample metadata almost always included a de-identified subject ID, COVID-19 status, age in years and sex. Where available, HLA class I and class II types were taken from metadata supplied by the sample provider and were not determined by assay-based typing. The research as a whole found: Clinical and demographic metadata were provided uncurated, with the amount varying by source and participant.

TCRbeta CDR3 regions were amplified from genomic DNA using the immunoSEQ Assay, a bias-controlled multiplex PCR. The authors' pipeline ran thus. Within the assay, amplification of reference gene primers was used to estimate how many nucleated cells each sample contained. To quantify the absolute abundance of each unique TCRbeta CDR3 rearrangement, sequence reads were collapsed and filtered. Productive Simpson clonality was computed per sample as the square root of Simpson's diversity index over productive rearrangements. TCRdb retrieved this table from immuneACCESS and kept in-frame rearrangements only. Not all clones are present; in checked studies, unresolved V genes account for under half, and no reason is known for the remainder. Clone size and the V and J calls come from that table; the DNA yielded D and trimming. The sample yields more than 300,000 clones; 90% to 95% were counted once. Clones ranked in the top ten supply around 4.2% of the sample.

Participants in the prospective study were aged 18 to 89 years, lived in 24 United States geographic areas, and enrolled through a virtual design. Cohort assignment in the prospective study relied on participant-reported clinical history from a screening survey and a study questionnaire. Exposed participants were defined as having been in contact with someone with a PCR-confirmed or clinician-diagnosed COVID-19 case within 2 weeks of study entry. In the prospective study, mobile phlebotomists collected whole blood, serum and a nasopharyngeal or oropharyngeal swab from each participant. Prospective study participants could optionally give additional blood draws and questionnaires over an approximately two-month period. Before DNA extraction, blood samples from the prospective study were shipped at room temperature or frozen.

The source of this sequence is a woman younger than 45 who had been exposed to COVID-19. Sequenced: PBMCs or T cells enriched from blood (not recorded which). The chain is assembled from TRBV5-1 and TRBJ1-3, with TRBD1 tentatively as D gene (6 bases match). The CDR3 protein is CASSLVSGAGNTIYF. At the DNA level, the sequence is TGCGCCAGCAGCTTGGTTTCAGGGGCGGGAAACACCATATATTTT. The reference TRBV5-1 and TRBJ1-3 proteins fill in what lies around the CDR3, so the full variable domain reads KAGVTQTPRYLIKTRGQQVTLSCSPISGHRSVSWYQQTPGQGLQFLFEYFSETQRNKGNFPGRFSGRQFSNSRSEMNVSTLELGDSALYLCASSLVSGAGNTIYFGEGSWLTVV.